This T cell receptor beta chain emerged from a study of CD8+ T cells in alopecia areata. Study outcomes and limitations: Normal scalp showed lower clonality than lesional scalp, especially alopecia totalis/universalis. Sequences from scalp samples also cover resident alphabeta T cells of normal skin.

cDNA serving as the sequencing template came from extracted, reverse transcribed RNA. Sequenced by immunoSEQ multiplex PCR; TCRdb stores in-frame clones only, minus some. The sample holds some 100,000 clones, about two fifths seen once. CD4+ and CD8+ T cells were sorted from PBMCs stained for CD3, CD4 and CD8. CDR1 is MDHEN and CDR2 is SYDVKM in the germline V gene. Germline trimming cut 8 bases from V and 5 bases from J; bases unmatched to any gene: 17. The CDR3 is made up of 17 amino acids. This clone was counted only a few times. Its cognate antigen is unknown. The chain couples TRBV28 to TRBJ2-3; 9 bases match TRBD2. The sequencing sample was made of CD4+ T cells sorted from blood. This receptor was taken from a human donor with alopecia areata. CDR3 nucleotides: TGTGCCAGCGCCCCTCGGGCGAGCGGGAGGTTCGGAGATACGCAGTATTTT. This sequence encodes CASAPRASGRFGDTQYF. The entire variable domain, with the rest obtained from reference TRBV28 and TRBJ2-3, is as follows: DVKVTQSSRYLVKRTGEKVFLECVQDMDHENMFWYRQDPGLGLRLIYFSYDVKMKEKGDIPEGYSVSREKKERFSLILESASTNQTSMYLCASAPRASGRFGDTQYFGPGTRLTVL.